This is a list of T cell receptor beta chains from one sample in a study of human T cells and chemical hapten exposure. TCRdb ran MiXCR on the RACE reads and lists one entry per CDR3 protein. Here the sample spans 300,000 to 350,000 distinct CDR3 sequences, approximately 6.3% being singletons. The sample was whole blood, taken in connection with sensitization to the hapten diphenylcyclopropenone (DPC). The receptors were sampled from a woman younger than 35 with alopecia areata. Some clones in this sample may be carry-over from other donors' samples. Each CDR3 is given with its conserved first and last residue. The D gene is left open where the match is weak. Clone size appears in some rows only: once, few, many, or a class for an expanded clone.

V gene	clone size	J gene	D gene	CDR3 protein	CDR3 DNA
TRBV14	few	TRBJ1-4	-	CASSRIRTASDEKLFF	TGTGCCAGCAGCCGGATACGGACAGCATCAGATGAAAAACTGTTTTTT
TRBV12-3/TRBV12-4	few	TRBJ1-1	TRBD1	CASRQGARRTEAFF	TGTGCCAGCAGACAGGGGGCTCGGAGGACTGAAGCTTTCTTT
TRBV5-1	-	TRBJ2-2	-	CASSLEEAATGELFF	TGCGCCAGCAGCTTGGAGGAGGCCGCCACCGGGGAGCTGTTTTTT
TRBV12-3/TRBV12-4	-	TRBJ2-3	-	CASRPRQTVGDTQYF	TGTGCCAGCAGGCCCAGACAAACGGTTGGGGATACGCAGTATTTT
TRBV28	-	TRBJ1-2	TRBD1	CASSPADREANYGYTF	TGTGCCAGCAGTCCCGCGGACAGGGAGGCTAACTATGGCTACACCTTC
TRBV28	few	TRBJ2-5	TRBD2	CASSFGGGHQETQYF	TGTGCCAGCAGTTTTGGCGGGGGACACCAAGAGACCCAGTACTTC
TRBV7-6	few	TRBJ1-4	-	CASSLGGGWTNEKLFF	TGTGCCAGCAGCTTAGGAGGGGGGTGGACTAATGAAAAACTGTTTTTT
TRBV5-6	-	TRBJ2-7	-	CASSLWKQYF	TGTGCCAGCAGCTTGTGGAAGCAGTACTTC
TRBV5-1	few	TRBJ2-1	-	CASSPPDTSSYNEQFF	TGCGCCAGCTCTCCCCCTGACACGAGCTCCTACAATGAGCAGTTCTTC
TRBV4-1	-	TRBJ1-2	-	CASSQDNGYGYGYTF	TGCGCCAGCAGCCAAGATAATGGGTACGGCTATGGCTACACCTTC
TRBV3-1	few	TRBJ1-2	-	CASSQGGGTNNYGYTF	TGTGCCAGCAGCCAAGGCGGGGGTACTAATAACTATGGCTACACCTTC
TRBV7-9	few	TRBJ2-2	TRBD2	CASSPGLAGSGELFF	TGTGCCAGCAGCCCCGGCCTAGCGGGGTCCGGGGAGCTGTTTTTT
TRBV7-2	-	TRBJ1-2	TRBD1	CASSLVVGQRALDYTF	TGTGCCAGCAGCTTAGTCGTGGGACAGAGAGCCCTCGACTACACCTTC
TRBV6-6	few	TRBJ2-1	-	CASRLNPGGSPYNEQFF	TGTGCCAGCAGGCTTAACCCGGGGGGCTCCCCCTACAATGAGCAGTTCTTC
TRBV4-3	-	TRBJ2-3	-	CASSRAGPPDFTDTQYF	TGCGCCAGCAGCCGGGCCGGGCCCCCGGATTTCACAGATACGCAGTATTTT
TRBV9	few	TRBJ2-3	TRBD2	CASSSRAGGRTDTQYF	TGTGCCAGCAGCTCGAGGGCGGGGGGACGCACAGATACGCAGTATTTT
TRBV14	-	TRBJ2-3	TRBD1	CASSQDMGQAFTVADTQYF	TGTGCCAGCAGCCAAGATATGGGACAGGCATTTACGGTTGCAGATACGCAGTATTTT
TRBV5-6	few	TRBJ1-2	-	CASSLSGRTWDGYTF	TGTGCCAGCAGCTTGTCGGGACGTACATGGGATGGCTACACCTTC
TRBV5-1	-	TRBJ1-2	-	CASSLLGGEGYTF	TGCGCCAGCAGCTTGCTGGGCGGAGAGGGCTACACCTTC
TRBV6-6	few	TRBJ2-2	TRBD2	CASSSPPGGPAGELFF	TGTGCCAGCAGTTCGCCTCCGGGGGGGCCTGCCGGGGAGCTGTTTTTT
TRBV11-1	few	TRBJ2-1	-	CASSRSAGSYNEQFF	TGTGCCAGCAGCCGTAGCGCCGGGTCCTACAATGAGCAGTTCTTC
TRBV3-1	few	TRBJ2-7	-	CASSLQGTNEQYF	TGTGCCAGCAGCCTACAGGGTACCAACGAGCAGTACTTC
TRBV11-2	few	TRBJ1-6	TRBD1	CASSPLDRGYNSPLHF	TGTGCCAGCAGCCCCCTCGACAGGGGGTATAATTCACCCCTCCACTTT